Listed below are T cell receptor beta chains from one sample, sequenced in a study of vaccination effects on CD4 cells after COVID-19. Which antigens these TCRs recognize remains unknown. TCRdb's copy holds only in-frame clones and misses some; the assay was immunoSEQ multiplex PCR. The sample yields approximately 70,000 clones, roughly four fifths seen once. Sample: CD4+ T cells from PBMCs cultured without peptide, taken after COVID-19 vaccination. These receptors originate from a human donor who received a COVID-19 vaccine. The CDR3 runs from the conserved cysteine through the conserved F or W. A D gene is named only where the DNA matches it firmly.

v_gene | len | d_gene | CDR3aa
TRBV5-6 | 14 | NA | CASSLYGLNTEAFF
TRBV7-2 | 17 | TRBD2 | CASSAGTSGGQTGELFF
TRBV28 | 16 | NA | CASSFLKGGQGEKLFF
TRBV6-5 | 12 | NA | CASTRDSYGYTF
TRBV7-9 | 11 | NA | CASSLEGEAFF
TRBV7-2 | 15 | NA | CASSLTGFTGNTIYF
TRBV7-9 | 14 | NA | CASSLALNTDTQYF
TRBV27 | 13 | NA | CASRRLGYNEQFF
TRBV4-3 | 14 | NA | CASSQTHSGNTIYF
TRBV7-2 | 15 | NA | CASSLEQGRNTEAFF
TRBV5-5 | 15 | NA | CASRREPGQNSPLHF
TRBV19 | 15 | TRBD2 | CASSIALAGAGELFF
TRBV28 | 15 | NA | CASSLLAGSNQPQHF
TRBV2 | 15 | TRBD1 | CASSTETGTYTEAFF
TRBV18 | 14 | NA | CASSPVDSNYGYTF
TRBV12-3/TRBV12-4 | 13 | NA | CASSLTQGYRYTF
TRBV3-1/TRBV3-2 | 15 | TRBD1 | CASSPRDRFNYGYTF
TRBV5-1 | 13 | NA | CASSAQVNTEAFF
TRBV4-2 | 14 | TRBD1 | CASSPSGGTGELFF
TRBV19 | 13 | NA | CASVGGDNSPLHF
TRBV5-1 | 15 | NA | CASRRDSSSTDTQYF
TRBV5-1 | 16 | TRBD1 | CASSPQNRGLGGELFF
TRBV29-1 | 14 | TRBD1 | CSVEGQGFFSGCTF
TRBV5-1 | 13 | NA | CASSLSENEKLFF
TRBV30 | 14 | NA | CAWGNAEGRSPLHF
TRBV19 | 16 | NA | CASSIGRGYNTGELFF
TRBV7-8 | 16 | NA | CASSLVGRDSNQPQHF
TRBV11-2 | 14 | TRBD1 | CASSLDRQGYGYTF
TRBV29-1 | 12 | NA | CSVGGLNTEAFF
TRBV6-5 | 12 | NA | CASRTSVYEQFF
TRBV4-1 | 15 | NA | CASSQERSGIQPQHF
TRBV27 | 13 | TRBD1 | CASSRTGSSPLHF
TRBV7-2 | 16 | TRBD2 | CASSSSASGIKNIQYF
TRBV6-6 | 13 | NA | CASSLDWVEKLFF
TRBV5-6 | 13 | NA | CASSHRGGQDQYF
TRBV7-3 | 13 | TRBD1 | CASSTDREETQYF
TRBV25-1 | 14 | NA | CASSRPGANTEAFF
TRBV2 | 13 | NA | CASGTTNTGELFF
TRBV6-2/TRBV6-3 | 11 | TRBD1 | CASSKGGEAFF
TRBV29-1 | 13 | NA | CSVEGSSTDTQYF
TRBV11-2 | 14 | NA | CASSLPELRETQYF
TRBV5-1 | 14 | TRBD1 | CTSSRTGAQETQYF
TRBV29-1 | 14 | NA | CSVVSRGIADTQYF
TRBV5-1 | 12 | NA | CATSGRTNVLTF
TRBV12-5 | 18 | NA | CASGSPSITGQYYYGYTF
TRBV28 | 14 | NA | CASSQAGSNQPQHF
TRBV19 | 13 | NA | CASSSPGGNIQYF
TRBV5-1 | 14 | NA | CASSLDKSTDTQYF
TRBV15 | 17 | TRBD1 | CATSKHRGAGANEKLFF
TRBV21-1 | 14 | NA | CASSIKGVNYGYTF